The entry that follows covers one TCR beta chain sequence. Trimming cost V 0 bases and J 6 bases, with 10 bases left between them. CDR3 length: 13 amino acids. The V gene's germline CDR1 is SGHRS and CDR2 YFSETQ. The data are from a study of T cells in narcolepsy. Study overall: Donors had narcolepsy type 1 or type 2, or were healthy controls.

Here immunoSEQ multiplex PCR was the method, and the copy in TCRdb shows in-frame clones only, minus some. The sample comprises around 32,000 clones, 75% to 85% of which are singletons, and nearly 2.5% rests with the top ten. The source of this sequence is a human donor with narcolepsy. The material sequenced was CD45RA- memory CD4+ T cells from PBMCs. The chain uses TRBV5-1 and TRBJ2-7; D is ambiguous. CDR3 DNA sequence: TGCGCCAGCAGCTTGGATCCAGGTCGCGAGCAGTACTTC. Its protein is CASSLDPGREQYF. Using reference TRBV5-1 and TRBJ2-7 for the parts outside the CDR3, the full variable domain is KAGVTQTPRYLIKTRGQQVTLSCSPISGHRSVSWYQQTPGQGLQFLFEYFSETQRNKGNFPGRFSGRQFSNSRSEMNVSTLELGDSALYLCASSLDPGREQYFGPGTRLTVT.